This record covers a single T cell receptor (beta chain). This entry comes from a study of blood T cell repertoires in COVID-19. Turning to the study itself: Collection of acute and convalescent COVID-19 samples took place in the United States, Italy and Spain.

In the original workflow: Reference gene primer amplification gave nucleated cell count estimates. The protocol was immunoSEQ multiplex PCR, while the TCRdb copy is restricted to in-frame clones and leaves out a portion. Clonal size and the V and J genes are those of that table, whereas D and trimming came from the DNA. This table has hundreds of thousands of clones, 82% appearing once. The receptor was isolated from a woman of 80 years or more with acute or convalescent COVID-19. Sequences were obtained from peripheral blood.

This chain's CDR3 is CASSPFEGETDTQYF. Written as DNA, the CDR3 is TGTGCCAGCTCACCATTCGAGGGAGAAACAGATACGCAGTATTTT. The chain couples TRBV18 to TRBJ2-3; a possible D gene is TRBD2 (5 bases). V shed 2 bases and J shed 3 bases, with 12 bases lying between them. This CDR3 comprises 15 residues. Germline V gives CDR1 KGHSH, CDR2 LQKENI.